What follows describes a single T cell receptor (beta chain). These data come from a study of blood T cell repertoires in COVID-19. Study details: Acute and convalescent COVID-19 specimens originated in the United States, Italy and Spain.

Measured with immunoSEQ multiplex PCR; TCRdb has only the in-frame clones, and not every one. The sample has roughly 180,000 clones; 75% to 85% are singletons. The CDR3 consists of 15 residues. Germline CDR1 and CDR2: SGHNT and YENEEA. V shed 5 bases, J shed 0 bases, and the junction held 4 bases outside the gene matches. J is TRBJ2-1 and V is TRBV11-3; 7 positions match TRBD1. This TCR was recovered from a woman aged 40-49 years with COVID-19, enrolled during active disease. Sequencing was performed on peripheral blood. In nucleotides, the CDR3 is TGTGCCAGCAGCCCGACAGGGAGCTCCTACAATGAGCAGTTCTTC. Its protein product is CASSPTGSSYNEQFF.